A single sample is the source of the 7 T cell receptor beta chains below, sequenced in a study of spatial heterogeneity in lung cancer. TCRdb re-called the 5' RACE reads with MiXCR, one entry per CDR3 protein. Among 7,000 or so distinct CDR3 sequences listed, about 7% were seen once. The time point: sample taken at primary tumor resection. Findings and caveats of the study: In tumors, expanded intratumoral alpha and beta TCR counts tracked mutation counts.

Their recognized antigens are unknown. The sequences come from lung tumor tissue, collected at surgery. These receptors all come from a male donor with early-stage non-small cell lung cancer.

In its sample, this clonotype was seen a few times. This sequence joins TRBV20-1 and TRBJ2-4; no reliable D call. Germline values: CDR1 DFQATT, CDR2 SNEGSKA (reference sequence). The CDR3 extends over 14 amino acids. V lost 0 bases to trimming and J lost 0 bases, with 6 bases between them. The CDR3 nucleotides read TGCAGTGCTAGAGATTGGATAGCCAAAAACATTCAGTACTTC. Amino acids: CSARDWIAKNIQYF.

This clonotype was found many times. Here the CDR3 DNA reads TGTGCCAGCAGCGTCCAAGCCGAGACCCAGTACTTC. This sequence encodes CASSVQAETQYF. This rearrangement joins TRBV7-9 to TRBJ2-5; D unresolved. In germline, CDR1 is SEHNR, CDR2 FQNEAQ (reference sequence). Trimming shortened V by 5 bases and J by 5 bases, and 9 bases separated the two germline ends. This CDR3 spans 12 amino acids.

In its sample, this clonotype was seen a few times. The CDR3 sequence is CATSDHPAGGPWELFF. CDR3 coding DNA: TGTGCCACCAGTGATCACCCTGCGGGAGGGCCCTGGGAGCTGTTTTTT. The chain carries TRBV24-1 and TRBJ2-2, with TRBD2 matching over 9 bases. J gave up 9 bases and V 3 bases, and 10 bases lay outside the gene matches. This CDR3 has 16 amino acids. Germline V CDR1 and CDR2: KGHDR, SFDVKD.

This clonotype is medium-sized in the sample. This rearrangement joins TRBV7-2 to TRBJ2-7; TRBD2 is a possible D gene (6 bases). Germline loops: CDR1 SGHTA, CDR2 FQGNSA. The CDR3 extends over 16 amino acids. Trimming stripped 1 base from V and 2 bases from J, with 15 bases between. The CDR3: CASSLGTILDPYEQYF. As DNA, the CDR3 is TGTGCCAGCAGCTTAGGGACTATTCTAGATCCCTACGAGCAGTACTTC.

By proportion, this clonotype is medium-sized. V is TRBV24-1 and J is TRBJ2-2; D might be TRBD1 or TRBD2, each matching 5 bases. The CDR3 consists of 17 residues. Trimming removed 6 bases at V and 2 bases at J, with 18 bases between. Germline V gene lookup returns CDR1 KGHDR and CDR2 SFDVKD. CDR3 sequence (DNA): TGTGCCACCAGTCCCCGCGGATCGGGGCTTAACACCGGGGAGCTGTTTTTT. Protein: CATSPRGSGLNTGELFF.

This chain links TRBV5-1 with TRBJ2-7; D is uncertain. The germline V gene encodes CDR1 SGHRS and CDR2 YFSETQ. V lost 2 bases and J 2 bases, leaving 5 bases between the germline ends. The CDR3 runs to 12 residues. The CDR3 is CASSFGPYEQYF. For the CDR3, the DNA is TGCGCCAGCAGCTTTGGGCCCTACGAGCAGTACTTC. Looking up the rest from reference TRBV5-1 and TRBJ2-7 gives the full variable domain: KAGVTQTPRYLIKTRGQQVTLSCSPISGHRSVSWYQQTPGQGLQFLFEYFSETQRNKGNFPGRFSGRQFSNSRSEMNVSTLELGDSALYLCASSFGPYEQYFGPGTRLTVT.

This clonotype was counted at least ten times. This chain joins TRBV4-1 and TRBJ1-4; the match to TRBD1 covers 7 bases. V lost 3 bases to trimming and J lost 10 bases; unmatched junction nucleotides: 14. The V gene's germline CDR1 is MGHRA and CDR2 YSYEKL. This CDR3 is 16 amino acids long. CDR3 residues: CASSQPLTGRKGKLFF. CDR3 sequence (DNA): TGCGCCAGCAGCCAGCCCCTGACAGGGCGGAAGGGAAAACTGTTTTTT.